Listed here is a single T cell receptor beta chain. It has no known antigen specificity. There are no base qualities to consult, and no much larger clone falls within one base. The trial excluded patients who had a history of autoimmune disease or were on systemic immunosuppression. Peripheral blood for TCR sequencing was drawn from every dose cohort at baseline, at cycle 4 day 1 and at cycle 7 day 1. The samples were taken from a phase I, first-in-human, multicenter, open-label dose-escalation trial of ivuxolimab. Adults with locally advanced or metastatic melanoma, renal cell, hepatocellular, or head and neck squamous cell carcinoma were enrolled in the trial. CD4+ and CD8+ T cells were sorted separately from peripheral blood before TCR sequencing. There are 15 amino acids in the CDR3, from cysteine to phenylalanine inclusive. Only the CDR3 part of the read is kept: 45 bases, read in frame from the first base. CDR1 and CDR2 were assigned from the germline V gene (reference sequence) as SEHNR and FQNEAQ. The V end loses 5 bases and the J end loses 3 bases, and a stretch of 15 bases separates them.

This sample is drawn from a study of OX40 agonist ivuxolimab in advanced cancers. Background on the whole study: Ivuxolimab was an agonistic, fully human IgG2 monoclonal antibody directed against OX40 (CD134), a costimulatory receptor. Intravenous ivuxolimab was administered to patients every 2 weeks at six dose levels: 0.01, 0.1, 0.3, 1.5, 3 and 10 mg/kg. Of the approximately 50 dose-escalation patients, hepatocellular carcinoma was present in some 19, melanoma in roughly 15, renal cell carcinoma in 9 and head and neck cancer in 9. The dose-escalation cohort was approximately 83% male with a mean age of approximately 60 years, ranging from roughly 23 to 79. Prior anti-PD-1, anti-PD-L1 or anti-CTLA-4 therapy was permitted, and 40% to 50% of dose-escalation patients had received checkpoint inhibitors. Partial responses were achieved by three dose-escalation patients, of whom one had hepatocellular carcinoma and two had cutaneous melanoma. Peripheral TCRbeta sequencing aimed to test whether ivuxolimab altered TCR sequence diversity and caused clonal T-cell expansion. The paper covers the monotherapy dose-escalation part of the phase I ivuxolimab trial, which included N = 52 patients.

For sequencing of the TCRbeta CDR3 region, genomic DNA was extracted from the sorted cells. The immunoSEQ Assay was used for sequencing of TCRbeta CDR3 regions. TCRdb re-hosts the immuneACCESS table, in-frame sequences only. Its copies lack some clones; in the studies checked, an unresolved V gene accounts for under half of them, and the cause for the rest is not known. In all, the sample holds 90,000 to 150,000 clones, and 75% to 90% of those were seen once. The leading ten clones occupy 0.55% of the sample. On the study overall, not on this receptor specifically: Low levels of normalized T-cell clonal expansion were also seen in some nonresponding patients. At doses of 0.1 to 3.0 mg/kg, clonal expansion of both CD4+ and CD8+ T cells in blood was seen between baseline and week 6. After ivuxolimab, more expanded clones were found on average in CD8+ T cells than in CD4+ T cells. In the 0.1-3.0 mg/kg groups, partial responders had among the lowest normalized peripheral clonal expansion, particularly in CD8+ T cells. Antigen specificity was not determined for the clonally expanded peripheral T cells.

This clonotype was sampled from an adult with an advanced solid tumor such as melanoma, head and neck, liver or kidney cancer. The rearrangement combines TRBV7-9 with TRBJ2-3; perhaps TRBD2 is the D gene, with 7 bases matching. The sequences come from CD4+ or CD8+ T cells sorted from blood, collected in a trial of the OX40 agonist ivuxolimab. The bases are TGTGCCAGCAGCCCTGGGGGGGCCGGTACAGATACGCAGTATTTT. Its coded protein is CASSPGGAGTDTQYF.